The 27 T cell receptor beta chains given below trace back to one sample, sequenced in a study of T cells after yellow fever vaccination. One entry per CDR3 protein results from TCRdb running MiXCR on the 5' RACE reads. The repertoire includes almost 600,000 distinct CDR3 sequences, around an eighth of them detected once, and 11% to 15% sits in the top ten. This material consisted of PBMCs, taken on the day of the yellow fever booster vaccination. Receptors originate from a man aged 25-40 years who received the YFV17D yellow fever vaccine.

This clonotype was found many times. The chain uses TRBV6-2 or TRBV6-3 and TRBJ2-1; D gene unclear. Trimming cost V 0 bases and J 3 bases, with 3 bases left between them. The CDR3 is 13 residues long. From germline, CDR1 is MNHEY and CDR2 SVGEGT. The CDR3 DNA reads TGTGCCAGCAGTTACTCCATCTACAATGAGCAGTTCTTC. Protein: CASSYSIYNEQFF.

This clonotype was observed a few times. The chain has TRBV12-3 or TRBV12-4 and TRBJ2-7; 13 nucleotides agree with TRBD2. The CDR3 sequence is 16 residues long. Trimming took 6 bases from V and 1 from J; bases not matched to a gene: 6. The CDR3 DNA reads as TGTGCCAGCAGCATACTAGCGGGAGGGAGTTCCTACGAGCAGTACTTC. Amino acid sequence: CASSILAGGSSYEQYF.

The chain carries TRBV9 and TRBJ1-5; 7 positions agree with TRBD1. Germline CDR1 reads SGDLS; CDR2 reads YYNGEE. The CDR3 covers 14 residues. V was pared by 3 bases and J by 5 bases, with 5 bases of the junction left unmatched. The CDR3 is CASSANRGHQPQHF. The CDR3 DNA reads as TGTGCCAGCAGCGCAAACAGGGGTCATCAGCCCCAGCATTTT. Supplemented by reference TRBV9 and TRBJ1-5, the full variable domain reads DSGVTQTPKHLITATGQRVTLRCSPRSGDLSVYWYQQSLDQGLQFLIQYYNGEERAKGNILERFSAQQFPDLHSELNLSSLELGDSALYFCASSANRGHQPQHFGDGTRLSIL.

This clonotype turned up a few times. This rearrangement joins TRBV7-2 to TRBJ2-5; 7 bases agree with TRBD2. In germline, CDR1 is SGHTA, CDR2 FQGNSA. With V trimmed by 4 bases and J by 5 bases, 4 bases remained unmatched. This CDR3 has 13 amino acids. CDR3 loop: CASSSMTSETQYF. The CDR3 nucleotides are TGTGCCAGCAGCTCGATGACTAGCGAGACCCAGTACTTC.

This clonotype appeared once. This chain connects TRBV20-1 to TRBJ1-1, with D hard to call. V was trimmed by 4 bases and J by 12 bases, leaving 18 bases between them. The CDR3 totals 12 residues. From germline, CDR1 is DFQATT and CDR2 SNEGSKA (reference sequence). The CDR3 nucleotides are TGCAGTGCTATTGGCAGCGGTGAATGGTCTTTCTTT. This gives the protein CSAIGSGEWSFF.

This clonotype turned up a few times. The chain links TRBV12-3 or TRBV12-4 to TRBJ2-4; D is ambiguous. The V and J ends lost 1 base and 10 bases respectively, with 8 bases between them. The CDR3 spans 12 residues. The CDR3 DNA is TGTGCCAGCAGTTTAGTCGTGGGGATTCAGTACTTC. It is translated as CASSLVVGIQYF.

V is TRBV9 and J is TRBJ1-4; D gene ambiguous. The CDR3 consists of 13 residues. V lost 3 bases and J lost 3, with 6 bases in between. Germline-derived CDR1 and CDR2 are SGDLS and YYNGEE. The chain's CDR3 is CASSALPNEKLFF. In DNA, the CDR3 is TGTGCCAGCAGCGCCCTTCCTAATGAAAAACTGTTTTTT.

This clonotype was observed a handful of times. The rearrangement joins TRBV4-3 to TRBJ2-7; 9 bases fit TRBD1. The CDR3 sequence is 16 residues long. The V and J ends lost 4 bases and 2 bases, in that order; junction bases with no gene match: 9. From germline, CDR1 is LGHNA and CDR2 YSLEER. CDR3 region: CASSLLPGQGPYEQYF. The CDR3 coding sequence is TGCGCCAGCAGCCTGCTTCCTGGACAGGGGCCCTACGAGCAGTACTTC.

This clonotype came up a few times. This clone may be a read error of a much larger clone one base away. The chain has TRBV6-5 and TRBJ2-3; tentative D call: TRBD2 (5 bases). The CDR3 sequence is 11 residues long. The V end lost 4 bases, the J end lost 6 bases, and 5 bases lay between the germline ends. Looked up from germline, CDR1 is MNHEY and CDR2 is SVGAGI. CDR3 nucleotides: TGTGCCAGCAGTTGGGAGGATACGCAGTATTTT. It translates to CASSWEDTQYF.

This clonotype was detected only once. The gene calls are TRBV3-1 and TRBJ1-1; D may be TRBD1 (6 bases). Trimming removed 0 bases from V and 11 bases from J, with 16 bases in between. The CDR3 sequence is 14 residues long. Germline lookup yields CDR1 LGHDT and CDR2 YNNKEL (reference sequence). CDR3 region: CASSQDIGGRVAFF. DNA for the CDR3: TGTGCCAGCAGCCAAGATATCGGGGGCAGGGTGGCTTTCTTT.

This clonotype appeared a few times. The chain recombines TRBV20-1 with TRBJ2-3, with D hard to call. CDR3 length equals 13 residues. From germline, CDR1 is DFQATT and CDR2 SNEGSKA (reference sequence). The V gene lost 5 bases and the J gene lost 6 bases, with 15 bases spanning the gap. CDR3 coding DNA: TGCAGTGCTGGACCAGCCTTTGGGGATACGCAGTATTTT. Encoded protein: CSAGPAFGDTQYF.

This clonotype was seen more than once but under ten times. The chain combines TRBV28 with TRBJ2-7; 8 nucleotides match TRBD1. The CDR3 is 13 residues long. The V and J ends lost 7 bases and 3 bases, in that order; junction bases with no gene match: 5. Per the germline V gene, CDR1 is MDHEN and CDR2 is SYDVKM. CDR3 sequence reads: CASKRQGIYEQYF. The CDR3 DNA reads TGTGCCAGCAAAAGACAGGGGATCTACGAGCAGTACTTC.

The genes are TRBV20-1 and TRBJ2-3; 10 bases line up with TRBD2. The V segment lost 0 bases and the J segment 0 bases; nucleotides outside the gene matches: 6. Germline assignment: CDR1 DFQATT and CDR2 SNEGSKA (reference sequence). This CDR3 is built from 17 residues. This CDR3 is CSARDPLAGPSTDTQYF. DNA for the CDR3: TGCAGTGCTAGAGATCCACTAGCGGGACCCAGCACAGATACGCAGTATTTT.

The genes are TRBV4-1 and TRBJ2-7; 7 positions match TRBD2. J lost 3 bases, V lost 4 bases, and 9 bases had no gene match. This CDR3 region has 15 residues. CDR1 and CDR2 from the germline V gene are MGHRA and YSYEKL. The CDR3 protein is CASSPQGLGDYEQYF. Here the CDR3 DNA reads TGCGCCAGCAGCCCGCAAGGACTAGGGGACTACGAGCAGTACTTC.

This clonotype has a handful of counts. CDR3 residues: CASSLVWQPRLTDTQYF. The CDR3 DNA is TGTGCCAGCAGCTTAGTCTGGCAGCCCCGACTCACAGATACGCAGTATTTT. The chain employs TRBV11-3 and TRBJ2-3, with unresolved D. Germline CDR1 reads SGHNT; CDR2 reads YENEEA. The CDR3 spans 17 residues. The ends were cut back, 1 base at V and 2 bases at J, with 16 bases in the middle. Based on the CDR3 plus reference TRBV11-3 and TRBJ2-3, the full variable domain is EAGVVQSPRYKIIEKKQPVAFWCNPISGHNTLYWYLQNLGQGPELLIRYENEEAVDDSQLPKDRFSAERLKGVDSTLKIQPAELGDSAVYLCASSLVWQPRLTDTQYFGPGTRLTVL.

The rearrangement uses TRBV10-2 and TRBJ2-2; tentatively, D is TRBD1 (7 bases). V gave up 6 bases and J gave up 3 bases, with 11 bases separating them. Germline V gene data show CDR1 as WSHSY and CDR2 as SAAADI. This CDR3 has 14 amino acids. This chain's CDR3 is CASREGQHTGELFF. The CDR3 bases are TGCGCCAGCAGGGAGGGACAGCACACCGGGGAGCTGTTTTTT.

This clonotype has a count of ten or more. The rearrangement uses TRBV6-1 and TRBJ2-2; D perhaps matches TRBD2 (6 bases). Trimming stripped 8 bases from V and 6 bases from J, with 22 bases between. This CDR3 is 16 amino acids long. Germline V gives CDR1 MNHNS, CDR2 SASEGT. CDR3 region: CASRALAGKKAGELFF. DNA of the CDR3: TGTGCCAGCCGGGCCTTGGCGGGAAAGAAGGCCGGGGAGCTGTTTTTT.

The rearrangement links TRBV23-1 to TRBJ2-7; possibly TRBD2 for D (5 bases). TRBV23-1 is placed among ORFs of uncertain function. The V end was cut by 8 bases, the J end by 9 bases, with 17 bases between. This CDR3 contains 12 residues. CDR3 sequence (DNA): TGCGCCAGCCCGGTGGGAGTCATGGGGCAGTACTTC. It yields the protein CASPVGVMGQYF.

The chain couples TRBV7-2 to TRBJ2-1, with D possibly TRBD2 on 5 matching bases. V lost 0 bases, J lost 12 bases, and 12 bases lay in between. CDR1 and CDR2 (germline): SGHTA, FQGNSA. This CDR3 is built from 13 residues. CDR3 nucleotides: TGTGCCAGCAGCTTAGCGCTAGCCTCAAGGCAGTTCTTC. Translated: CASSLALASRQFF.

The table lists this clonotype with a few counts. The CDR3 nucleotides are TGTGCCAGCAGTTACGCGACAGGGAGGCCCGGGGAGCTGTTTTTT. Protein sequence: CASSYATGRPGELFF. The chain carries TRBV6-5 and TRBJ2-2, with a tentative D call TRBD1 (7 bases). This CDR3 contains 15 residues. V was clipped by 2 bases and J by 6 bases, with 13 bases between them. Germline-derived CDR1 and CDR2 are MNHEY and SVGAGI.

This clonotype showed up just a few times. The chain joins TRBV7-9 to TRBJ1-1, with D possibly TRBD1 on 6 matching bases. Germline V gene sequence: CDR1 SEHNR, CDR2 FQNEAQ (reference sequence). Trimming pared 1 base from V and 4 bases from J, leaving 10 bases between. The CDR3 runs to 14 residues. The CDR3 protein is CASSLEKGGTEAFF. The CDR3, as DNA: TGTGCCAGCAGCTTAGAGAAGGGGGGCACTGAAGCTTTCTTT.

This clonotype occurred many times. The V gene is TRBV20-1, the J gene TRBJ2-1, with no clear D. Germline CDR1 DFQATT, CDR2 SNEGSKA (reference sequence). The CDR3 runs 13 residues. With 3 bases removed from V and 0 bases from J, the gap between germline ends came to 6 bases. CDR3 sequence reads: CSARPSSYNEQFF. CDR3 DNA: TGCAGTGCTAGGCCTAGCTCCTACAATGAGCAGTTCTTC.

The chain employs TRBV7-2 and TRBJ1-5; 8 bases align to TRBD1. CDR1 SGHTA and CDR2 FQGNSA come from the germline V gene. V gave up 5 bases and J gave up 11 bases; unmatched junction bases: 8. CDR3 length: 13 residues. CDR3 bases: TGTGCCAGCAGCCAAGGACAGGGTGGGACCCAGCATTTT. It yields the protein CASSQGQGGTQHF.

The gene calls are TRBV11-2 and TRBJ2-3; maybe TRBD2 (7 bases). The CDR3 has 19 residues. Germline V gives CDR1 SGHAT, CDR2 FQNNGV. The ends were cut back, 1 base at V and 0 bases at J, with 20 bases in the middle. CDR3 nucleotides: TGTGCCAGCAGCTTAGGGGGGGGGGCCAGCGCCCCAAGCACAGATACGCAGTATTTT. It codes for CASSLGGGASAPSTDTQYF.

The genes are TRBV6-2 or TRBV6-3 and TRBJ2-7; D gene ambiguous. The CDR3 covers 15 residues. The germline V gene encodes CDR1 MNHEY and CDR2 SVGEGT. V lost 4 bases, J lost 4 bases, and 17 bases lay in between. The CDR3, as DNA: TGTGCCAGCAGTTTCCCCCCGAGACCTGGGTACGAGCAGTACTTC. Protein: CASSFPPRPGYEQYF.

The V gene is TRBV7-2, the J gene TRBJ2-7, with unresolved D. Germline CDR1 reads SGHTA; CDR2 reads FQGNSA. Between the trimmed V and J ends, which lost 6 bases and 3 bases, there was a span of 12 bases. The CDR3 sequence is 13 residues long. CDR3 DNA: TGTGCCAGCAGGCCCGCAGGATTCTACGAGCAGTACTTC. Residues: CASRPAGFYEQYF.

This clonotype was detected only a few times. The chain uses TRBV29-1 and TRBJ2-3, with 8 bases that match TRBD1. Germline loops: CDR1 SQVTM, CDR2 ANQGSEA. The V and J ends lost 4 bases and 3 bases, in that order; junction bases with no gene match: 9. The CDR3 runs 15 residues. CDR3 nucleotide sequence: TGCAGCGTTGGCCGGGACAGGAAATCTACAGATACGCAGTATTTT. Protein: CSVGRDRKSTDTQYF.